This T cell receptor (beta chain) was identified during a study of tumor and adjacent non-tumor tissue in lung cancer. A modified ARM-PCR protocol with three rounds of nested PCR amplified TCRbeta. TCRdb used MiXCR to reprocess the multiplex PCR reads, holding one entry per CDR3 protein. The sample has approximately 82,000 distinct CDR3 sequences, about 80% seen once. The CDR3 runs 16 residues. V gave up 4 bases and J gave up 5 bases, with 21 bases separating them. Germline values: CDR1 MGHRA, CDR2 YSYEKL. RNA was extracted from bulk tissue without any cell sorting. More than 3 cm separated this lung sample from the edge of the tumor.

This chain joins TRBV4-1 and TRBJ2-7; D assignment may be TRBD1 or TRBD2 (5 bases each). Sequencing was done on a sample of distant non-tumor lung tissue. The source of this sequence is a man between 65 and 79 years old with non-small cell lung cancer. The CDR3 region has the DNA TGCGCCAGCAGCCGGACACTAGAGGGAGAGGTTGACGAGCAGTACTTC. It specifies CASSRTLEGEVDEQYF.